These 26 T cell receptor beta chains were sequenced from one sample in a study of CD8+ T cells in alopecia areata (dated by TCRdb to between 2018 and 2020). The time point label of this sample denotes: baseline before oral tofacitinib. The library came from the immunoSEQ multiplex PCR assay. RNA was extracted from all samples and reverse transcribed into cDNA as template for TCR sequencing. TCRdb retrieved this table from immuneACCESS and kept in-frame rearrangements only. Not all clones are present; in checked studies, unresolved V genes account for under half, and no reason is known for the remainder. The sample profile shows roughly 130,000 clones; 58% of them were found once. Roughly 4.3% of the sample rests with the top ten. The specimen was CD4+ T cells sorted from blood, collected at week 0. These receptors were collected from a human donor with alopecia areata.

This clone was counted between two and nine times. The chain recombines TRBV4-3 with TRBJ2-2; D gene unclear. CDR3 length: 17 amino acids. Germline loops: CDR1 LGHNA, CDR2 YSLEER. Trimming cost V 1 base and J 5 bases, with 17 bases left between them. The CDR3 reads CASSQGSGGVGTGELFF. CDR3 coding DNA: TGCGCCAGCAGCCAAGGCTCCGGTGGGGTTGGGACCGGGGAGCTGTTTTTT.

This clone was observed once. V and J are TRBV7-2 and TRBJ1-1, with D possibly matching TRBD1 (5 bases). Germline CDR1 and CDR2: SGHTA and FQGNSA. CDR3 length: 11 residues. V was trimmed by 0 bases and J by 10 bases, leaving 6 bases between them. The CDR3 nucleotides are TGTGCCAGCAGCTTAGCCGGGGCAGCTTTCTTT. Its protein is CASSLAGAAFF.

This sequence joins TRBV6-6 and TRBJ2-7, with unresolved D. With 1 base removed from V and 1 base from J, the gap between germline ends came to 8 bases. CDR3 length: 14 residues. Germline V CDR1 and CDR2: MNHNY, SVGAGI (reference sequence). The chain's CDR3 is CASSYFEQSYEQYF. In DNA, the CDR3 is TGTGCCAGCAGTTACTTTGAACAATCCTACGAGCAGTACTTC.

The J gene is TRBJ2-2, the V gene TRBV2; D may be TRBD1 (6 bases). The V gene's germline CDR1 is SNHLY and CDR2 FYNNEI. The CDR3 runs 13 residues. Between the trimmed V and J ends, which lost 10 bases and 0 bases, there was a span of 9 bases. The CDR3 region is CATQGANTGELFF. For the CDR3, the DNA is TGTGCCACACAGGGAGCGAACACCGGGGAGCTGTTTTTT.

The table lists this clone with a few counts. The rearrangement links TRBV29-1 to TRBJ2-2; 8 nucleotides line up with TRBD1. The CDR3 is 12 residues long. The J segment lost 6 bases and the V segment lost 6 bases, leaving 3 bases of the junction unmatched. Germline values: CDR1 SQVTM, CDR2 ANQGSEA. CDR3 DNA sequence: TGCAGCGTGGGGACAGGCCCCGGGGAGCTGTTTTTT. It yields the protein CSVGTGPGELFF.

In its sample, this clone was seen a few times. V gene TRBV7-2 combines with J gene TRBJ2-5; D remains unclear. Trimming cost V 1 base and J 2 bases, with 8 bases left between them. Germline CDR1 is SGHTA and CDR2 is FQGNSA. The CDR3 consists of 14 residues. The DNA for the CDR3 is TGTGCCAGCAGCTTAGTTCGTGGACAAGAGACCCAGTACTTC. Its translation: CASSLVRGQETQYF.

This clone was seen only once. CDR3 DNA: TGTGCCAGCAGCGTAGATCAGGGAGGGACCCAGTACTTC. This gives the protein CASSVDQGGTQYF. The V gene is TRBV9, the J gene TRBJ2-5, with a possible D match to TRBD2 (6 bases). CDR3 length equals 13 residues. Between the trimmed V and J ends, which lost 0 bases and 7 bases, there was a span of 10 bases. Germline V CDR1 and CDR2: SGDLS, YYNGEE.

The DNA of the CDR3 is TGTGCCAGCAGTCCCGCCTCACTAGCGGGAGCGAGGAATGAGCAGTTCTTC. This translates into CASSPASLAGARNEQFF. The chain is built from TRBV27 and TRBJ2-1; the match to TRBD2 covers 11 bases. The V segment lost 5 bases and the J segment 7 bases; nucleotides outside the gene matches: 13. CDR3 length equals 17 residues. Germline assignment: CDR1 MNHEY and CDR2 SMNVEV (reference sequence).

This sequence joins TRBV7-9 and TRBJ1-1; tentative D call: TRBD1 (6 bases). Trimming cost V 6 bases and J 4 bases, with 21 bases left between them. Germline V gene sequence: CDR1 SEHNR, CDR2 FQNEAQ (reference sequence). The CDR3 spans 16 residues. This CDR3 is CASRRKNSRGSTEAFF. The DNA of the CDR3 is TGTGCCAGCAGACGAAAAAACAGCAGGGGAAGCACTGAAGCTTTCTTT.

This clone was detected only a few times. This chain joins TRBV9 and TRBJ1-4; 8 bases fit TRBD1. From germline, CDR1 is SGDLS and CDR2 YYNGEE. V was pared by 4 bases and J by 8 bases, with 10 bases of the junction left unmatched. This CDR3 has 15 residues. CDR3 nucleotides: TGTGCCAGCAGCAGATCAGGGGGCGCGGGCGAAAAACTGTTTTTT. This encodes CASSRSGGAGEKLFF.

A word on this clone: Distinct nucleotide sequences in the sample also encode this CDR3. The CDR3 DNA reads TGTGCCAGCAGCCCACAGGGGGCCGAGGAGACCCAGTACTTC. Protein: CASSPQGAEETQYF. The chain links TRBV7-9 to TRBJ2-5; 9 bases are shared with TRBD1. This CDR3 comprises 14 residues. Germline trimming cut 5 bases from V and 5 bases from J; bases unmatched to any gene: 6. CDR1 SEHNR and CDR2 FQNEAQ come from the germline V gene (reference sequence). The full variable domain, in which reference TRBV7-9 and TRBJ2-5 provide the parts outside the CDR3, is DTGVSQNPRHKITKRGQNVTFRCDPISEHNRLYWYRQTLGQGPEFLTYFQNEAQLEKSRLLSDRFSAERPKGSFSTLEIQRTEQGDSAMYLCASSPQGAEETQYFGPGTRLLVL.

This clone was counted only a few times. The chain has TRBV7-9 and TRBJ2-2; D ambiguous. Trimming stripped 3 bases from V and 5 bases from J, with 7 bases between. The length of the CDR3 is 13 residues. Germline assignment: CDR1 SEHNR and CDR2 FQNEAQ (reference sequence). The CDR3 DNA follows: TGTGCCAGCAGCTTGTCCGGGACCGGGGAGCTGTTTTTT. Protein product: CASSLSGTGELFF.

The V and J genes are TRBV4-1 and TRBJ2-5; 9 bases fit TRBD2. This CDR3 region has 16 residues. Unmatched junction bases numbered 5, after V lost 2 bases and J lost 1 base. Germline V gene sequence: CDR1 MGHRA, CDR2 YSYEKL. CDR3 DNA sequence: TGCGCCAGCAGCCAATGGGGTAGCGGGGGCCAAGAGACCCAGTACTTC. This sequence encodes CASSQWGSGGQETQYF.

The V and J genes are TRBV10-3 and TRBJ2-2, with a tentative D call TRBD1 (7 bases). CDR3 length: 14 residues. Per the germline V gene, CDR1 is ENHRY and CDR2 is SYGVKD. Trimming took 11 bases from V and 3 from J, leaving 16 bases between them. CDR3 residues: CASQRRGDTGELFF. The CDR3 nucleotides read TGTGCCTCGCAGCGCAGGGGGGACACCGGGGAGCTGTTTTTT.

This clone was detected a few times. The V and J genes are TRBV6-5 and TRBJ2-3, with 9 nucleotides matching TRBD1. Germline V CDR1 and CDR2: MNHEY, SVGAGI. This CDR3 has 15 residues. The V segment lost 7 bases and the J segment 4 bases; nucleotides outside the gene matches: 9. In nucleotides, the CDR3 is TGTGCCAGCACCCAGGCGGGACAGGGAGCAGATACGCAGTATTTT. It encodes CASTQAGQGADTQYF.

The V and J genes are TRBV5-4 and TRBJ1-6, with TRBD1 identical over 8 bases. Germline loops: CDR1 SGHNT, CDR2 YYREEE (reference sequence). Trimming at V came to 4 bases and at J to 10 bases, leaving 10 bases not matched to a gene. The CDR3 loop spans 15 amino acids. CDR3 residues: CASSRGGTGYSPLHF. For the CDR3, the DNA is TGTGCCAGCAGCCGGGGCGGGACAGGCTACTCACCCCTCCACTTT.

J is TRBJ2-7 and V is TRBV7-9, with 8 bases fitting TRBD1. The CDR3 runs to 15 residues. J lost 2 bases, V lost 5 bases, and 8 bases had no gene match. The V gene's germline CDR1 is SEHNR and CDR2 FQNEAQ (reference sequence). The CDR3 nucleotides are TGTGCCAGCAGCGCCCAGGGGGCTCGTACCTACGAGCAGTACTTC. Its protein is CASSAQGARTYEQYF.

This rearrangement joins TRBV30 to TRBJ2-3; maybe TRBD2 (5 bases). Germline CDR1 reads GTSNPN; CDR2 reads SVGIG (reference sequence). Trimming stripped 0 bases from V and 2 bases from J, with 12 bases between. The CDR3 has 15 amino acids. The CDR3 is CAWSVGGRPTDTQYF. The CDR3 coding sequence is TGTGCCTGGAGTGTAGGTGGGAGACCCACAGATACGCAGTATTTT.

J is TRBJ2-5 and V is TRBV6-5; the match to TRBD1 covers 7 bases. Germline CDR1 MNHEY, CDR2 SVGAGI. After removal of 2 bases from V and 4 bases from J, the junction contained 4 bases not matched to a gene. The CDR3 has 14 residues. The CDR3 DNA sequence: TGTGCCAGCAGTTACATGACAGGGAGAGAGACCCAGTACTTC. Translating gives CASSYMTGRETQYF.

The J gene is TRBJ2-7, the V gene TRBV6-6; 7 positions agree with TRBD1. Germline V gene lookup returns CDR1 MNHNY and CDR2 SVGAGI (reference sequence). The CDR3 totals 14 residues. The ends lost 4 bases at V and 2 bases at J; junction bases unmatched: 5. The DNA of the CDR3 is TGTGCCAGCAGTTCTCGACAGGGCCCCTACGAGCAGTACTTC. Amino acid sequence: CASSSRQGPYEQYF.

V usage is TRBV18 and J usage is TRBJ2-3; 10 bases line up with TRBD2. The CDR3 is made up of 13 amino acids. Germline V CDR1 and CDR2: KGHSH, LQKENI. V was clipped by 3 bases and J by 10 bases; unmatched bases: 4. CDR3 in DNA: TGTGCCAGCTCACCTGATAGCGGGAGGCCGCAGTATTTT. It translates to CASSPDSGRPQYF.

The V call is TRBV5-4, the J call TRBJ2-3, with no clear D. Germline V gene lookup returns CDR1 SGHNT and CDR2 YYREEE (reference sequence). This CDR3 has 15 residues. Trimming took off 0 bases at V and 2 bases at J, with 10 bases between the two ends. CDR3 nucleotide sequence: TGTGCCAGCAGCTTGGACCATCCATCCACAGATACGCAGTATTTT. It encodes CASSLDHPSTDTQYF.

A few counts support this clone. The chain carries TRBV2 and TRBJ2-1; 8 bases map to TRBD1. The CDR3 sequence is 15 residues long. With 6 bases clipped from V and 3 bases from J, the junction kept 7 bases outside the gene matches. The V gene's germline CDR1 is SNHLY and CDR2 FYNNEI. The CDR3 sequence is CASSGQGPDYNEQFF. CDR3 in DNA: TGTGCCAGCAGCGGACAGGGCCCCGACTACAATGAGCAGTTCTTC.

This sequence joins TRBV6-5 and TRBJ2-7; 11 positions match TRBD2. The CDR3 is 14 residues long. The trim removed 7 bases at V and 6 bases at J, leaving 8 bases unmatched. The germline V gene encodes CDR1 MNHEY and CDR2 SVGAGI. CDR3 loop: CASTGLAGSPEQYF. CDR3 DNA: TGTGCCAGCACTGGACTAGCGGGCTCCCCCGAGCAGTACTTC.

The chain joins TRBV5-1 to TRBJ1-1; maybe TRBD1 (6 bases). This CDR3 is 15 amino acids long. Trimming cost V 4 bases and J 4 bases, with 17 bases left between them. CDR1 and CDR2 from the germline V gene are SGHRS and YFSETQ. This CDR3 reads CASSAQGPPITEAFF. CDR3 nucleotide sequence: TGCGCCAGCAGCGCACAGGGCCCCCCAATCACTGAAGCTTTCTTT.

The V call is TRBV29-1, the J call TRBJ2-3; 8 bases are a match to TRBD1. With V trimmed by 3 bases and J by 5 bases, 13 bases remained unmatched. The CDR3 totals 16 residues. The V gene's germline CDR1 is SQVTM and CDR2 ANQGSEA. DNA of the CDR3: TGCAGCGTTGAGTTATTACAGGGGGGCGCATTAGATACGCAGTATTTT. Amino acid sequence: CSVELLQGGALDTQYF.